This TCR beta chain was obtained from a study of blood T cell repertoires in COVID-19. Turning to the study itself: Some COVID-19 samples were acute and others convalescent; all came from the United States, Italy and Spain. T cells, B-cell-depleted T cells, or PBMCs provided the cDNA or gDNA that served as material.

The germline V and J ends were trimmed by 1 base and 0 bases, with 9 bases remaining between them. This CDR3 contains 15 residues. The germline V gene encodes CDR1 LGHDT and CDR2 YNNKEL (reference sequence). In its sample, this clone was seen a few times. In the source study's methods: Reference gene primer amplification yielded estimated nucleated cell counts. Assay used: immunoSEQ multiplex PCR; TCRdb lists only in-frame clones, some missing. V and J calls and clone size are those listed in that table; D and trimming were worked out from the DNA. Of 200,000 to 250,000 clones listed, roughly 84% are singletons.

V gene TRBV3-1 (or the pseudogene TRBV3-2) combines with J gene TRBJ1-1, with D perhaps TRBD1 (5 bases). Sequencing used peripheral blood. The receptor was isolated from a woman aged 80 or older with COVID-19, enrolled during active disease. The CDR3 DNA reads TGTGCCAGCAGCCAAGGGGGCGGCATGAACACTGAAGCTTTCTTT. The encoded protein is CASSQGGGMNTEAFF.